The 20 T cell receptor beta chains below come from one sample, sequenced in a study of beta chain features in type 1 diabetes. Reverse transcribing all isolated RNA meant expressed TCRB transcripts were sequenced. The assay was immunoSEQ multiplex PCR, and TCRdb's table has in-frame clones only and misses some. The top ten hold 6.7% of the sample, which has about 320,000 clones, less than 15% seen once. What was sequenced was central memory CD4+ T cells from blood. These TCRs come from a man younger than 40 in good health.

As to this clone: Relative to the germline gene, one junction end is altered; a read error may explain this. This chain joins TRBV9 and TRBJ2-5, with D maybe TRBD1 (5 bases). CDR3 length: 16 residues. The V gene's germline CDR1 is SGDLS and CDR2 YYNGEE. CDR3 loop: CTSSVGNLPGLETQYF. CDR3 DNA: TGTACCAGCAGCGTAGGAAACCTTCCAGGGTTGGAGACCCAGTACTTC. Filled out from reference TRBV9 and TRBJ2-5, the complete variable domain reads DSGVTQTPKHLITATGQRVTLRCSPRSGDLSVYWYQQSLDQGLQFLIQYYNGEERAKGNILERFSAQQFPDLHSELNLSSLELGDSALYFCTSSVGNLPGLETQYFGPGTRLLVL.

As concerns this clone: An end of the junction differs from the germline gene, which may be a read error. The V gene is TRBV7-9, the J gene TRBJ2-1, with TRBD1 matching 10 bases. The CDR3 totals 11 residues. Germline values: CDR1 SEHNR, CDR2 FQNEAQ (reference sequence). This CDR3 is CASSQGQGLLF. The CDR3, as DNA: TGTGCCAGCAGCCAGGGACAGGGGCTTCTCTTC.

The rearrangement links TRBV7-2 to TRBJ2-5; TRBD2 is a possible D gene (6 bases). The germline V and J ends were trimmed by 5 bases and 5 bases, with 18 bases remaining between them. Germline V gene data show CDR1 as SGHTA and CDR2 as FQGNSA. The CDR3 sequence is 15 residues long. In nucleotides, the CDR3 is TGTGCCAGCAGCCTCAAAGGAGGGCAATGGGAGACCCAGTACTTC. This codes for CASSLKGGQWETQYF.

A few counts support this clone. The chain recombines TRBV15 with TRBJ1-6; D remains unclear. CDR1 and CDR2 from the germline V gene are LNHNV and YYDKDF (reference sequence). The CDR3 is 13 residues long. The V end was cut by 0 bases, the J end by 10 bases, with 7 bases between. This CDR3 is CATSRDRQSPLHF. CDR3 sequence (DNA): TGTGCCACCAGCAGAGATCGGCAGTCACCCCTCCACTTT.

V is TRBV4-1 and J is TRBJ2-3; 13 nucleotides match TRBD2. The germline gives CDR1 MGHRA, CDR2 YSYEKL. V shed 8 bases and J 2 bases; nucleotides not matched to a gene: 1. CDR3 size: 14 residues. The chain's CDR3 is CASGLAGATDTQYF. CDR3 sequence (DNA): TGCGCCAGCGGACTAGCGGGGGCCACAGATACGCAGTATTTT.

The V gene is TRBV4-1, the J gene TRBJ2-1; the D gene is possibly TRBD2 (6 bases). The CDR3 is 14 amino acids. Deletions cut 1 base from V and 4 bases from J, with 8 bases between. Germline-derived CDR1 and CDR2 are MGHRA and YSYEKL. The CDR3 loop reads CASSQAGVYNEQFF. As DNA, the CDR3 is TGCGCCAGCAGCCAAGCGGGAGTTTACAATGAGCAGTTCTTC.

This clone was picked up a small number of times. The chain recombines TRBV7-7 with TRBJ2-2; D is possibly TRBD1 (5 bases). V dropped 5 bases and J dropped 8 bases, with 18 bases sitting between them. The CDR3 is 15 residues long. In germline, CDR1 is SSHAT, CDR2 FNYEAQ (reference sequence). For the CDR3, the DNA is TGTGCCAGCAGCCCGCTAAGGGGTAGTGGAGGGGAGCTGTTTTTT. Amino acids: CASSPLRGSGGELFF.

V and J are TRBV27 and TRBJ2-5; 8 nucleotides align to TRBD1. Germline V CDR1 and CDR2: MNHEY, SMNVEV (reference sequence). With 3 bases clipped from V and 5 bases from J, the junction kept 8 bases outside the gene matches. This CDR3 contains 15 residues. CDR3 DNA: TGTGCCAGCAGTTTCGGGACAGGACGATTGGAGACCCAGTACTTC. Its protein is CASSFGTGRLETQYF.

At least ten counts were recorded for this clone. The chain combines TRBV19 with TRBJ2-1; 8 bases agree with TRBD2. The trim removed 2 bases at V and 9 bases at J, leaving 6 bases unmatched. The germline V gene has CDR1 LNHDA and CDR2 SQIVND (reference sequence). The CDR3 covers 14 residues. CDR3 residues: CASSIQAGVGEQFF. The CDR3 coding sequence is TGTGCCAGTAGTATACAAGCGGGAGTGGGTGAGCAGTTCTTC.

This clone was found a few times. The genes are TRBV30 and TRBJ1-2; D remains unclear. The V end lost 1 base, the J end lost 3 bases, and 9 bases lay between the germline ends. Germline V CDR1 and CDR2: GTSNPN, SVGIG (reference sequence). The CDR3 extends over 13 amino acids. The DNA of the CDR3 is TGTGCCTGGAGTGAGGGCGGAGACTATGGCTACACCTTC. Translation gives CAWSEGGDYGYTF.

The chain links TRBV18 to TRBJ1-2, with no clear D. Germline CDR1 reads KGHSH; CDR2 reads LQKENI. V lost 1 base, J lost 2 bases, and 8 bases lay in between. The CDR3 spans 14 residues. The DNA for the CDR3 is TGTGCCAGCTCACCACTTCTAGAAAACTATGGCTACACCTTC. It specifies CASSPLLENYGYTF. The full variable domain, in which reference TRBV18 and TRBJ1-2 provide the parts outside the CDR3, is NAGVMQNPRHLVRRRGQEARLRCSPMKGHSHVYWYRQLPEEGLKFMVYLQKENIIDESGMPKERFSAEFPKEGPSILRIQQVVRGDSAAYFCASSPLLENYGYTFGSGTRLTVV.

Comment on this clone: The same CDR3 also results from other DNA sequences found in this sample. This sequence joins TRBV11-3 and TRBJ2-5; either TRBD1 or TRBD2 may fit D (6 bases each). Deletions cut 8 bases from V and 2 bases from J, with 9 bases between. The CDR3 is made up of 12 amino acids. Germline CDR1 SGHNT, CDR2 YENEEA. Here the CDR3 DNA reads TGTGCCAGCCGGGGGCCTCAAGAGACCCAGTACTTC. As protein: CASRGPQETQYF.

Of note for this clone: Within the sample, other DNA sequences also encode this same CDR3. The J gene is TRBJ1-1, the V gene TRBV2; D gene unclear. V was trimmed by 2 bases and J by 1 base, leaving 5 bases between them. Per germline, CDR1 SNHLY and CDR2 FYNNEI. The CDR3 consists of 13 residues. CDR3 bases: TGTGCCAGCAGTGAACTCGAGAACACTGAAGCTTTCTTT. Translated, it gives CASSELENTEAFF.

This clone was counted a few times. The same CDR3 can be traced to other DNA sequences in this sample. The chain carries TRBV10-2 and TRBJ2-5; TRBD2 matches 8 bases. V lost 11 bases and J lost 5; bases outside the gene matches: 4. CDR1 and CDR2 (germline): WSHSY, SAAADI. This CDR3 is 11 amino acids long. The DNA for the CDR3 is TGCGCCTCCACGGGGGGGGAGACCCAGTACTTC. It is translated as CASTGGETQYF.

The chain has TRBV7-2 and TRBJ1-6, with 9 bases fitting TRBD1. CDR1 is SGHTA, CDR2 FQGNSA, per germline. The CDR3 has 14 residues. The V and J ends lost 1 base and 9 bases, in that order; junction bases with no gene match: 1. The CDR3 loop reads CASSLDRGLSPLHF. The CDR3 DNA follows: TGTGCCAGCAGCTTAGACAGGGGGCTTTCACCCCTCCACTTT.

The CDR3 nucleotides are TGCAGCGTTGAGATGGGGGATACGCAGTATTTT. Its protein is CSVEMGDTQYF. The J gene is TRBJ2-3, the V gene TRBV29-1; no firm D call. Germline lookup yields CDR1 SQVTM and CDR2 ANQGSEA. CDR3 length: 11 amino acids. V was trimmed by 3 bases and J by 6 bases, leaving 7 bases between them.

J is TRBJ2-5 and V is TRBV6-1, with D tentatively TRBD1 or TRBD2 (5 bases each). Germline V lookup: CDR1 MNHNS, CDR2 SASEGT. The length of the CDR3 is 13 residues. Trimming removed 7 bases at V and 2 bases at J, with 11 bases between. CDR3 sequence: CASKRGAQETQYF. The CDR3 nucleotides read TGTGCCAGCAAGAGGGGCGCGCAAGAGACCCAGTACTTC.

As DNA, the CDR3 is TGTGCCATCAGTGGCCCCCAAGAGACCCAGTACTTC. Translated: CAISGPQETQYF. The chain carries TRBV10-3 and TRBJ2-5; D remains unclear. Germline assignment: CDR1 ENHRY and CDR2 SYGVKD. V was trimmed by 4 bases and J by 1 base, leaving 4 bases between them. This CDR3 is built from 12 residues.

This clone turned up a few times. The V call is TRBV11-2, the J call TRBJ2-3; 8 nucleotides align to TRBD1. The ends lost 0 bases at V and 1 base at J; junction bases unmatched: 0. This CDR3 has 15 residues. CDR1 and CDR2 from the germline V gene are SGHAT and FQNNGV. CDR3 coding DNA: TGTGCCAGCAGCTTAGACAGGGGGCGCACAGATACGCAGTATTTT. It specifies CASSLDRGRTDTQYF.

This clone was seen a few times. The genes are TRBV18 and TRBJ2-5, with 7 bases lining up with TRBD1. In germline, CDR1 is KGHSH, CDR2 LQKENI. The V and J ends lost 5 bases and 1 base, in that order; junction bases with no gene match: 4. The CDR3 covers 14 residues. As DNA, the CDR3 is TGTGCCAGCTCAGCCGACAGGGCCCAAGAGACCCAGTACTTC. It specifies CASSADRAQETQYF. The variable domain in full, completed from reference TRBV18 and TRBJ2-5, reads NAGVMQNPRHLVRRRGQEARLRCSPMKGHSHVYWYRQLPEEGLKFMVYLQKENIIDESGMPKERFSAEFPKEGPSILRIQQVVRGDSAAYFCASSADRAQETQYFGPGTRLLVL.